The 27 T cell receptor beta chains below were found in one sample sequenced in a study of blood T cell repertoires in COVID-19. The table came from immunoSEQ multiplex PCR; TCRdb's copy has only in-frame clones and leaves some out. The sample includes 150,000 to 200,000 clones, roughly four fifths of them seen just once. The sequencing sample was made of PBMCs or T cells enriched from blood (not recorded which). Receptors were obtained from a man aged 35 to 55 who had recovered from COVID-19.

The V call is TRBV27, the J call TRBJ2-7; 10 bases match TRBD2. The CDR3 consists of 17 residues. Germline CDR1 is MNHEY and CDR2 is SMNVEV (reference sequence). V was clipped by 5 bases and J by 2 bases; unmatched bases: 12. This CDR3 reads CASSLSGRPSGAYEQYF. In DNA form, the CDR3 reads TGTGCCAGCAGTCTTAGCGGGAGGCCCTCTGGCGCCTACGAGCAGTACTTC.

This clone has only a few counts. The rearrangement joins TRBV6-5 to TRBJ2-7, with 7 bases matching TRBD1. V lost 5 bases to trimming and J lost 2 bases; unmatched junction nucleotides: 6. CDR3 size: 14 residues. Germline values: CDR1 MNHEY, CDR2 SVGAGI. CDR3 in amino acids: CASSQRTGTYEQYF. DNA of the CDR3: TGTGCCAGCAGTCAACGGACAGGTACCTACGAGCAGTACTTC.

The gene calls are TRBV19 and TRBJ2-2; D remains unclear. This CDR3 has 13 residues. The ends were cut back, 9 bases at V and 7 bases at J, with 15 bases in the middle. In germline, CDR1 is LNHDA, CDR2 SQIVND (reference sequence). In DNA form, the CDR3 reads TGTGCCAGCAGTGAGTTCTCAATCGGGGAGCTGTTTTTT. Translated: CASSEFSIGELFF. Using reference TRBV19 and TRBJ2-2 for the parts outside the CDR3, the full variable domain is DGGITQSPKYLFRKEGQNVTLSCEQNLNHDAMYWYRQDPGQGLRLIYYSQIVNDFQKGDIAEGYSVSREKKESFPLTVTSAQKNPTAFYLCASSEFSIGELFFGEGSRLTVL.

The chain combines TRBV14 with TRBJ2-7, with 8 bases matching TRBD1. The germline V gene has CDR1 SGHDN and CDR2 FVKESK. The CDR3 extends over 15 amino acids. With V trimmed by 3 bases and J by 3 bases, 7 bases remained unmatched. DNA for the CDR3: TGTGCCAGCAGCCATAGGACAGGGACGTACTACGAGCAGTACTTC. Translating it yields CASSHRTGTYYEQYF.

The chain couples TRBV7-9 to TRBJ1-2; the match to TRBD1 covers 7 bases. Trimming cost V 1 base and J 14 bases; bases outside gene matches: 7. CDR1 and CDR2 from the germline V gene are SEHNR and FQNEAQ (reference sequence). This CDR3 has 12 amino acids. The CDR3 loop is CASSLGQGLGTF. CDR3 sequence (DNA): TGTGCCAGCAGCTTAGGACAGGGCCTAGGGACCTTC.

The chain's CDR3 is CASSPRLAGPLENEQFF. CDR3 nucleotides: TGTGCCAGCAGCCCCCGACTAGCGGGCCCCCTCGAGAATGAGCAGTTCTTC. This chain connects TRBV7-9 to TRBJ2-1; 10 bases line up with TRBD2. The CDR3 length is 17 residues. The V segment lost 5 bases and the J segment 7 bases; nucleotides outside the gene matches: 14. Germline CDR1 is SEHNR and CDR2 is FQNEAQ (reference sequence).

The chain carries TRBV13 and TRBJ2-3; TRBD2 matches 8 bases. Losses at the gene ends were 6 bases for V and 1 base for J; bases not matched to a gene: 18. CDR3 length: 19 residues. CDR1 is PRHDT, CDR2 FYEKMQ, per germline (reference sequence). The CDR3 protein is CASRIPPGRAGSGTDTQYF. CDR3 coding DNA: TGTGCCAGCAGAATCCCCCCCGGGAGGGCCGGATCTGGCACAGATACGCAGTATTTT.

The V and J genes are TRBV12-3 or TRBV12-4 and TRBJ2-1; TRBD2 matches at 9 bases. This CDR3 region has 13 residues. The V and J ends lost 8 bases and 7 bases, in that order; junction bases with no gene match: 6. CDR3 coding DNA: TGTGCCAGCGGAAATAGCGGGAGAAATGAGCAGTTCTTC. It yields the protein CASGNSGRNEQFF.

V gene TRBV7-2 combines with J gene TRBJ1-6; D call uncertain. CDR1 is SGHTA, CDR2 FQGNSA, per germline. The CDR3 is 15 residues long. V was cut by 2 bases and J by 7 bases, with 12 bases left in between. Written as DNA, the CDR3 is TGTGCCAGCAGCTTAATGGGCAGCAGCAATTCACCCCTCCACTTT. Protein product: CASSLMGSSNSPLHF. The complete variable domain, with remaining parts taken from reference TRBV7-2 and TRBJ1-6, reads GAGVSQSPSNKVTEKGKDVELRCDPISGHTALYWYRQSLGQGLEFLIYFQGNSAPDKSGLPSDRFSAERTGGSVSTLTIQRTQQEDSAVYLCASSLMGSSNSPLHFGNGTRLTVT.

This clone was seen more than once but under ten times. J is TRBJ2-5 and V is TRBV18; D ambiguous. The length of the CDR3 is 12 residues. The V and J ends lost 6 bases and 2 bases respectively, with 7 bases between them. Looked up from germline, CDR1 is KGHSH and CDR2 is LQKENI. The CDR3 region is CASSWQQETQYF. In nucleotides, the CDR3 is TGTGCCAGCTCTTGGCAACAAGAGACCCAGTACTTC.

The J gene is TRBJ2-4, the V gene TRBV15; no definite D call. There are 16 residues in the CDR3. Germline values: CDR1 LNHNV, CDR2 YYDKDF (reference sequence). The V and J ends lost 0 bases and 8 bases respectively, with 17 bases between them. The CDR3 loop is CATSRDSLANFDIQYF. In DNA, the CDR3 is TGTGCCACCAGCAGAGATTCTCTCGCTAACTTTGACATTCAGTACTTC.

The gene calls are TRBV2 and TRBJ2-7, with 7 bases fitting TRBD2. The CDR3 consists of 15 residues. The junction had 6 bases not matched to a gene; V was cut back by 1 base and J by 3 bases. Germline CDR1 reads SNHLY; CDR2 reads FYNNEI. The CDR3 DNA reads as TGTGCCAGCAGTGAAGGTTGGGGGGGAGGCTACGAGCAGTACTTC. Translation: CASSEGWGGGYEQYF.

The V and J genes are TRBV5-1 and TRBJ2-2, with TRBD2 matching over 7 bases. Germline values: CDR1 SGHRS, CDR2 YFSETQ. The CDR3 totals 16 residues. The J segment lost 0 bases and the V segment lost 1 base, leaving 3 bases of the junction unmatched. Here the CDR3 reads CASSLRLAANTGELFF. The CDR3 bases are TGCGCCAGCAGCTTGCGACTAGCAGCGAACACCGGGGAGCTGTTTTTT.

The J gene is TRBJ1-4, the V gene TRBV18, with TRBD1 matching over 8 bases. From germline, CDR1 is KGHSH and CDR2 LQKENI. V lost 3 bases, J lost 15 bases, and 21 bases stayed unmatched. This CDR3 is built from 17 residues. The CDR3 is CASSPGQVDKGRKTVFF. In DNA, the CDR3 is TGTGCCAGCTCACCGGGACAGGTGGACAAAGGGAGGAAAACGGTGTTTTTT. Drawing the rest from reference TRBV18 and TRBJ1-4, the complete variable domain is NAGVMQNPRHLVRRRGQEARLRCSPMKGHSHVYWYRQLPEEGLKFMVYLQKENIIDESGMPKERFSAEFPKEGPSILRIQQVVRGDSAAYFCASSPGQVDKGRKTVFFGSGTQLSVL.

This sequence joins TRBV12-2 and TRBJ1-4. TRBV12-2 is a pseudogene segment. This CDR3 is built from 18 residues. CDR3 protein: CASRLAIPLGLANEKLFF. The CDR3 region has the DNA TGTGCAAGTCGCTTAGCGATCCCCTTGGGCCTAGCAAATGAAAAACTGTTTTTT.

The chain carries TRBV30 and TRBJ1-5, with a weak D call TRBD1 (6 bases). There are 14 residues in the CDR3. Trimming took off 3 bases at V and 0 bases at J, with 9 bases between the two ends. Germline V gene sequence: CDR1 GTSNPN, CDR2 SVGIG (reference sequence). The CDR3 DNA sequence: TGTGCCTGGAGCCCGGACAGTAGCAATCAGCCCCAGCATTTT. It is translated as CAWSPDSSNQPQHF. The full variable domain, in which reference TRBV30 and TRBJ1-5 provide the parts outside the CDR3, is SQTIHQWPATLVQPVGSPLSLECTVEGTSNPNLYWYRQAAGRGLQLLFYSVGIGQISSEVPQNLSASRPQDRQFILSSKKLLLSDSGFYLCAWSPDSSNQPQHFGDGTRLSIL.

The rearrangement uses TRBV7-9 and TRBJ2-2; D unclear. V shed 5 bases and J shed 5 bases, with 12 bases lying between them. Per the germline V gene, CDR1 is SEHNR and CDR2 is FQNEAQ (reference sequence). CDR3 size: 14 residues. CDR3 amino acids: CASSLGISTGELFF. The CDR3 bases are TGTGCCAGCAGCCTAGGTATTTCGACCGGGGAGCTGTTTTTT.

The count of this clone is one. This chain links TRBV27 with TRBJ1-5; D is unclear. V was pared by 4 bases and J by 8 bases, with 12 bases between. Germline CDR1 and CDR2: MNHEY and SMNVEV (reference sequence). This CDR3 comprises 13 residues. The CDR3 DNA sequence: TGTGCCAGCAGTTCTACCCGACAAGAGCCCCAGCATTTT. It codes for CASSSTRQEPQHF.

This clone was recorded a few times. The chain recombines TRBV9 with TRBJ2-1; TRBD2 agrees at 7 bases. The CDR3 runs 13 residues. Germline-derived CDR1 and CDR2 are SGDLS and YYNGEE. V was pared by 3 bases and J by 7 bases, with 4 bases of the junction left unmatched. CDR3 DNA sequence: TGTGCCAGCAGCGGGCCGGGGGGTAATGAGCAGTTCTTC. It encodes CASSGPGGNEQFF. The full variable domain, in which reference TRBV9 and TRBJ2-1 provide the parts outside the CDR3, is DSGVTQTPKHLITATGQRVTLRCSPRSGDLSVYWYQQSLDQGLQFLIQYYNGEERAKGNILERFSAQQFPDLHSELNLSSLELGDSALYFCASSGPGGNEQFFGPGTRLTVL.

The chain combines TRBV5-1 with TRBJ1-5, with 7 bases aligning to TRBD1. V shed 4 bases and J 5 bases; nucleotides not matched to a gene: 6. The CDR3 runs 14 residues. CDR1 SGHRS and CDR2 YFSETQ come from the germline V gene. This CDR3 reads CASSRGLGDQPQHF. The CDR3 DNA reads as TGCGCCAGCAGCAGGGGGCTAGGAGATCAGCCCCAGCATTTT.

The genes are TRBV30 and TRBJ1-2, with 7 bases that match TRBD1. The CDR3 runs to 14 residues. The germline gives CDR1 GTSNPN, CDR2 SVGIG (reference sequence). The V gene end was trimmed by 8 bases and the J gene end by 1 base; junction bases not matched to a gene: 10. The CDR3 sequence is CAGIKGAGNYGYTF. The DNA for the CDR3 is TGTGCCGGAATTAAGGGGGCGGGTAACTATGGCTACACCTTC. The complete variable domain, with remaining parts taken from reference TRBV30 and TRBJ1-2, reads SQTIHQWPATLVQPVGSPLSLECTVEGTSNPNLYWYRQAAGRGLQLLFYSVGIGQISSEVPQNLSASRPQDRQFILSSKKLLLSDSGFYLCAGIKGAGNYGYTFGSGTRLTVV.

The CDR3 nucleotides read TGTGCCAGCCAGCGCCTAGCGGAGATTTACAATGAGCAGTTCTTC. Amino acids: CASQRLAEIYNEQFF. The chain uses TRBV13 and TRBJ2-1, with 7 bases identical to TRBD2. The V and J ends lost 8 bases and 4 bases, in that order; junction bases with no gene match: 11. Germline V gene lookup returns CDR1 PRHDT and CDR2 FYEKMQ (reference sequence). The CDR3 runs 15 residues.

The chain combines TRBV30 with TRBJ2-7; possibly TRBD2 for D (6 bases). Per the germline V gene, CDR1 is GTSNPN and CDR2 is SVGIG (reference sequence). The V and J ends lost 5 bases and 0 bases respectively, with 11 bases between them. This CDR3 has 13 residues. The CDR3 coding sequence is TGTGCCTGGGCCCGGGGGTCCTCCTACGAGCAGTACTTC. This encodes CAWARGSSYEQYF.

This clone was picked up a small number of times. This chain connects TRBV7-9 to TRBJ1-1; perhaps TRBD1 as D (5 bases). The CDR3 contains 13 residues. Germline CDR1 is SEHNR and CDR2 is FQNEAQ (reference sequence). V was shortened by 2 bases and J by 4 bases, with 8 bases between the two germline ends. CDR3 loop: CASSLQGFTEAFF. The CDR3 DNA is TGTGCCAGCAGCTTACAGGGTTTCACTGAAGCTTTCTTT.

CDR3 DNA sequence: TGCGCCAGCAGCCAAGAGGCCGGACAGGGGGCCGGAGAGACCCAGTACTTC. Translated: CASSQEAGQGAGETQYF. The rearrangement links TRBV4-3 to TRBJ2-5, with TRBD1 matching over 11 bases. This CDR3 region has 17 residues. The trim removed 0 bases at V and 4 bases at J, leaving 7 bases unmatched. The V gene's germline CDR1 is LGHNA and CDR2 YSLEER.

This clone appeared a few times. J is TRBJ2-2 and V is TRBV19, with a weak D call TRBD2 (6 bases). The CDR3 extends over 14 amino acids. Looked up from germline, CDR1 is LNHDA and CDR2 is SQIVND (reference sequence). V gave up 7 bases and J gave up 2 bases, with 11 bases separating them. Here the CDR3 reads CASTRLENTGELFF. The CDR3 DNA reads TGTGCCAGTACGAGACTAGAAAACACCGGGGAGCTGTTTTTT.

On this clone: At the DNA level, this CDR3 is encoded by other sequences in the same sample as well. This sequence joins TRBV7-3 and TRBJ1-1; unclear D gene. V was trimmed by 4 bases and J by 1 base, leaving 7 bases between them. The germline V gene has CDR1 SGHTA and CDR2 FQGTGA. This CDR3 is 13 amino acids long. CDR3 in amino acids: CASSSHRNTEAFF. The CDR3, as DNA: TGTGCCAGCAGCTCCCATAGGAACACTGAAGCTTTCTTT.